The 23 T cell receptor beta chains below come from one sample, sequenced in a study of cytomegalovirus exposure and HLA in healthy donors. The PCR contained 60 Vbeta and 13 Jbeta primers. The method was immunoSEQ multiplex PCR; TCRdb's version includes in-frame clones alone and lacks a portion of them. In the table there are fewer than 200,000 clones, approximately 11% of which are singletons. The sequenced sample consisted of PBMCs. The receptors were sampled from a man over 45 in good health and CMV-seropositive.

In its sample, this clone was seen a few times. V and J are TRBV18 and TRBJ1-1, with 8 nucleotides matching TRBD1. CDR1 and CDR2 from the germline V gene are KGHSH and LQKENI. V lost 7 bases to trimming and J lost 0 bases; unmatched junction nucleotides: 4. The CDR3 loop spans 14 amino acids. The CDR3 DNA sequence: TGTGCCAGCTTCCGGGACAGGATGAACACTGAAGCTTTCTTT. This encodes CASFRDRMNTEAFF.

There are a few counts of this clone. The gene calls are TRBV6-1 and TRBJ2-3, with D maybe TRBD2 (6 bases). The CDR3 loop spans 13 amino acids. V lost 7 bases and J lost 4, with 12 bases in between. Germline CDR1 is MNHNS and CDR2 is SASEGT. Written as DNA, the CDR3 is TGTGCCAGCAAGGAGGGGAGAGCAGATACGCAGTATTTT. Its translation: CASKEGRADTQYF.

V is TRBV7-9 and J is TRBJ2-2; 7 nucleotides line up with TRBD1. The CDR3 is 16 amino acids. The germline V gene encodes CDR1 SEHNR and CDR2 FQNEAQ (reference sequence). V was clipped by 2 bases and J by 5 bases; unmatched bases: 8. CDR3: CASSLRKGAWTGELFF. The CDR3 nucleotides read TGTGCCAGCAGCTTACGGAAGGGGGCGTGGACCGGGGAGCTGTTTTTT.

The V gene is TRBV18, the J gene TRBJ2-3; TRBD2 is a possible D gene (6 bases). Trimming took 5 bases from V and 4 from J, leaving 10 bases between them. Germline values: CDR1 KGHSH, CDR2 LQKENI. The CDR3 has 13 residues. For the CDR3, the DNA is TGTGCCAGCTCAGCGAGACTAGCAGATACGCAGTATTTT. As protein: CASSARLADTQYF.

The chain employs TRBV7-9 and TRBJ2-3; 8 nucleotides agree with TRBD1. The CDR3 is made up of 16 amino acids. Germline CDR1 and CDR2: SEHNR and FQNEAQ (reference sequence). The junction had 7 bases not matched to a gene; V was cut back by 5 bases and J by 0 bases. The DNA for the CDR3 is TGTGCCAGCAGCCCCCCGACAGGGGTCAGCACAGATACGCAGTATTTT. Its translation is CASSPPTGVSTDTQYF. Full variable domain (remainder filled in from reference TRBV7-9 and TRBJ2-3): DTGVSQNPRHKITKRGQNVTFRCDPISEHNRLYWYRQTLGQGPEFLTYFQNEAQLEKSRLLSDRFSAERPKGSFSTLEIQRTEQGDSAMYLCASSPPTGVSTDTQYFGPGTRLTVL.

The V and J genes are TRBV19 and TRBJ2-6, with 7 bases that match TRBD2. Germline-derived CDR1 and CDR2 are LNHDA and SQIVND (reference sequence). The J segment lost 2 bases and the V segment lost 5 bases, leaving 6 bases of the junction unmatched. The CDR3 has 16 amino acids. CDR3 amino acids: CASSPQGGAGANVLTF. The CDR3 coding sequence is TGTGCCAGTAGTCCCCAGGGAGGGGCTGGGGCCAACGTCCTGACTTTC.

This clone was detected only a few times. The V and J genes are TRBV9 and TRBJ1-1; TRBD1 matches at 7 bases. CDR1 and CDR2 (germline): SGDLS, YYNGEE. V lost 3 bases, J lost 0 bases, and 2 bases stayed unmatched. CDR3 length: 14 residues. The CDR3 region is CASSGGTVNTEAFF. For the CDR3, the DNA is TGTGCCAGCAGCGGGGGGACAGTGAACACTGAAGCTTTCTTT.

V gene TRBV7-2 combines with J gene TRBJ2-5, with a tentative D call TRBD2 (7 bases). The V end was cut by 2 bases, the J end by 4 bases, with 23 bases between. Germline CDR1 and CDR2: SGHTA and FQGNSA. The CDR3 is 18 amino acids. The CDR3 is CASSLWGGAAPGGETQYF. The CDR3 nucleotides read TGTGCCAGCAGCTTATGGGGGGGGGCAGCCCCCGGAGGAGAGACCCAGTACTTC.

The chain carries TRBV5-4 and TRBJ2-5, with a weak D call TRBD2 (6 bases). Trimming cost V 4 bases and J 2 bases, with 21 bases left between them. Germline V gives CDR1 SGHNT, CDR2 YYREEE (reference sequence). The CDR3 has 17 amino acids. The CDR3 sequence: CASSPPPRGDLQETQYF. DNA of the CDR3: TGTGCCAGCAGCCCCCCACCTCGCGGGGATTTACAAGAGACCCAGTACTTC.

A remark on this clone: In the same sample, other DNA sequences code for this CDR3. The CDR3 bases are TGTGCCAGCAGTGGGGGACTTTCGAACACTGAAGCTTTCTTT. Encoded protein: CASSGGLSNTEAFF. This rearrangement joins TRBV2 to TRBJ1-1, with TRBD1 as a possible D gene (5 bases). This CDR3 comprises 14 residues. V lost 4 bases and J lost 1, with 10 bases in between. Germline lookup yields CDR1 SNHLY and CDR2 FYNNEI.

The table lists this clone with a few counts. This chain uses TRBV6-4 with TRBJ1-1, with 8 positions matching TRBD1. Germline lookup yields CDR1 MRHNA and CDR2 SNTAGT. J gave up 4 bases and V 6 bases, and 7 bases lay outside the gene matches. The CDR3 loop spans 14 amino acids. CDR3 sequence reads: CASSVETGATEAFF. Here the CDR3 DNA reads TGTGCCAGCAGCGTCGAGACAGGGGCCACTGAAGCTTTCTTT.

CDR3 in DNA: TGCGCCAGCAGCCTAGGACAGGGGGGTGCCGGGGAGCTGTTTTTT. Protein: CASSLGQGGAGELFF. The chain couples TRBV5-1 to TRBJ2-2, with 10 positions matching TRBD1. The germline V gene encodes CDR1 SGHRS and CDR2 YFSETQ. Losses at the gene ends were 4 bases for V and 6 bases for J; bases not matched to a gene: 6. This CDR3 has 15 residues.

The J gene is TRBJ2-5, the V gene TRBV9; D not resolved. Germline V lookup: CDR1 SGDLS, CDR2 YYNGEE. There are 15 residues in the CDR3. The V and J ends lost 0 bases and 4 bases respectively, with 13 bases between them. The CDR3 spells CASSVASRFGETQYF. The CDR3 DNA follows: TGTGCCAGCAGCGTAGCCTCGAGATTTGGAGAGACCCAGTACTTC.

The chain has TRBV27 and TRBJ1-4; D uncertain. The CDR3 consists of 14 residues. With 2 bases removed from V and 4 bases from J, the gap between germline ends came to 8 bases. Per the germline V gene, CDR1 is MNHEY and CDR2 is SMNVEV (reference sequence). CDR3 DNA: TGTGCCAGCAGTTTACGGGGAATTAATGAAAAACTGTTTTTT. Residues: CASSLRGINEKLFF.

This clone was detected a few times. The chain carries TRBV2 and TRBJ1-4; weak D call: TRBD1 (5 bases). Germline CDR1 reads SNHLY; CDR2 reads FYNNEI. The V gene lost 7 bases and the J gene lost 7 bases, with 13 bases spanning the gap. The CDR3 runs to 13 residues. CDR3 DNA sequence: TGTGCCAGCACACAGGAATTGGGTGAAAAACTGTTTTTT. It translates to CASTQELGEKLFF.

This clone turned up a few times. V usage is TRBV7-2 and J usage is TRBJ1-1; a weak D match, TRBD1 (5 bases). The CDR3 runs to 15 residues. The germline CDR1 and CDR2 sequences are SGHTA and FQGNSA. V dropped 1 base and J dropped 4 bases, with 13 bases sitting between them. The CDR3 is CASSLGGGKVTEAFF. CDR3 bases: TGTGCCAGCAGCTTAGGCGGGGGGAAGGTCACTGAAGCTTTCTTT.

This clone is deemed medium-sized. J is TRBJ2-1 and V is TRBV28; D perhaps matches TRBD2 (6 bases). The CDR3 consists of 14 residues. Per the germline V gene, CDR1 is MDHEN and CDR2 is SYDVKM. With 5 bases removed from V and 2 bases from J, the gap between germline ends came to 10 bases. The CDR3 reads CASSPGDPYNEQFF. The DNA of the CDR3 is TGTGCCAGCAGTCCGGGGGACCCCTACAATGAGCAGTTCTTC.

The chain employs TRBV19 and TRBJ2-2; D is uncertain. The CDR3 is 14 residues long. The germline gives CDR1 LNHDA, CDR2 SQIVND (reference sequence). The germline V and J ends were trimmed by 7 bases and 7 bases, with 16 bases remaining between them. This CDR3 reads CASIMTAGYGELFF. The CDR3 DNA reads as TGTGCCAGTATCATGACGGCAGGATACGGGGAGCTGTTTTTT.

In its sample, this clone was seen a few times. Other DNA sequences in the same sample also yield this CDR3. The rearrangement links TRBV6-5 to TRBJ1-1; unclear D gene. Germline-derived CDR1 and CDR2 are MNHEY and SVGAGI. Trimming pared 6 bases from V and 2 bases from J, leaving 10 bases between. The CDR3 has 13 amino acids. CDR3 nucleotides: TGTGCCAGCAGCCCCAGAGGAAACACTGAAGCTTTCTTT. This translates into CASSPRGNTEAFF.

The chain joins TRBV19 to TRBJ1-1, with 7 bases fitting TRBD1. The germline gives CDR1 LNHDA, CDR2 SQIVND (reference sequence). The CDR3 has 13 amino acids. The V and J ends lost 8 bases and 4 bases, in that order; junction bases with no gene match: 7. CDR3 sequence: CASLDRVSTEAFF. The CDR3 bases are TGTGCCAGTCTTGACAGGGTAAGCACTGAAGCTTTCTTT.

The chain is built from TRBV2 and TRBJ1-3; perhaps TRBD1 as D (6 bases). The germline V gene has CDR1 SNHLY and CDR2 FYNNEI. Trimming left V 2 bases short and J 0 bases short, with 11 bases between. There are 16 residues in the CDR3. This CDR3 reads CASSESGHFSGNTIYF. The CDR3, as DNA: TGTGCCAGCAGTGAATCGGGACATTTCTCTGGAAACACCATATATTTT. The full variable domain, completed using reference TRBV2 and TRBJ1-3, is EPEVTQTPSHQVTQMGQEVILRCVPISNHLYFYWYRQILGQKVEFLVSFYNNEISEKSEIFDDQFSVERPDGSNFTLKIRSTKLEDSAMYFCASSESGHFSGNTIYFGEGSWLTVV.

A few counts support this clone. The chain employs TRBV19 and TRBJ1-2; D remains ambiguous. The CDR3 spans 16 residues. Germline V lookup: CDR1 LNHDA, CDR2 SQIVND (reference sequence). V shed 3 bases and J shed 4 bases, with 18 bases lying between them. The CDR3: CASSIRRGSESYGYTF. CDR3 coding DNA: TGTGCCAGTAGTATTCGTCGCGGGTCAGAGAGCTATGGCTACACCTTC.

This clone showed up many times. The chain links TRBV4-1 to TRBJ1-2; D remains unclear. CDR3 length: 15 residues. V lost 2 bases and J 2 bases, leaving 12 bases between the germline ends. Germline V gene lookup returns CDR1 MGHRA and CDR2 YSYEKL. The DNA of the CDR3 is TGCGCCAGCAGCCAAATCGGACTAACGAACTATGGCTACACCTTC. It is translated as CASSQIGLTNYGYTF.